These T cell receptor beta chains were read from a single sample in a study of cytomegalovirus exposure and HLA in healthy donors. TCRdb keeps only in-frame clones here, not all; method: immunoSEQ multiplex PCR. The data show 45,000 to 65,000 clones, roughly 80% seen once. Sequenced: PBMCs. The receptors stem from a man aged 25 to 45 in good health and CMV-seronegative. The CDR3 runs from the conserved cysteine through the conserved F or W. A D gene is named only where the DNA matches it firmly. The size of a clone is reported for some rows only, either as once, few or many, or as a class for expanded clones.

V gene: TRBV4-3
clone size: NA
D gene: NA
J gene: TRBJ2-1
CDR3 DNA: TGCGCCAGCAGCCAAGAGGGGTGGGGCAGTGAGCAGTTCTTC
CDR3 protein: CASSQEGWGSEQFF

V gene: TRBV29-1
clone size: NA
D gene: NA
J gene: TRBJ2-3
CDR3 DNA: TGCAGCGTTGTAAGAGGGGGATACACAGATACGCAGTATTTT
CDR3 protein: CSVVRGGYTDTQYF

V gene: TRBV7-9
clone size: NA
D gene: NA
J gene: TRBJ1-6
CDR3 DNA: TGTGCCAGCAGCTTATCTTCCCTTACACCCCTCCACTTT
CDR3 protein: CASSLSSLTPLHF

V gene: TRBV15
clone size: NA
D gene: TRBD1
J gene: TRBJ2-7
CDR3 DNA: TGTGCCACCAGCAGAGGACAGGGGGGGTATGAGCAGTACTTC
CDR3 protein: CATSRGQGGYEQYF

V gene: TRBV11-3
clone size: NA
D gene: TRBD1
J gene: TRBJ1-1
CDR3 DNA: TGTGCCAGCAGCTTAGGTAACAGGGGAAGGGAGACTGAAGCTTTCTTT
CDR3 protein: CASSLGNRGRETEAFF

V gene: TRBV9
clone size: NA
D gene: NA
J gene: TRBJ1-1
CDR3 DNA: TGTGCCAGCAGCGTAGATCGGGTGAACACTGAAGCTTTCTTT
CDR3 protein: CASSVDRVNTEAFF

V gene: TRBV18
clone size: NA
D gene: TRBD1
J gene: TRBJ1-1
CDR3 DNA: TGTGCCAGCTCGTGGGACAGAACTAACACTGAAGCTTTCTTT
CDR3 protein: CASSWDRTNTEAFF

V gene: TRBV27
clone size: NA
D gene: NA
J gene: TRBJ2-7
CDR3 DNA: TGTGCCAGCACCGCACGAGGACACCACTCCTACGAGCAGTACTTC
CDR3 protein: CASTARGHHSYEQYF

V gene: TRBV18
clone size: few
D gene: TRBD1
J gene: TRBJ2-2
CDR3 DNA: TGTGCCAGCTCACCCTCGGGACAGGTCCCGAACACCGGGGAGCTGTTTTTT
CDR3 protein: CASSPSGQVPNTGELFF

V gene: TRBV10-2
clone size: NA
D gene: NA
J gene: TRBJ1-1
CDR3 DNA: TGCGCCAGCAGTGAGCAGGGTTACACTGAAGCTTTCTTT
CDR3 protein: CASSEQGYTEAFF

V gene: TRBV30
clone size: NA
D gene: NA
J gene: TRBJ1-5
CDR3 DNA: TGTGCCTGGACTTCTGGACAGAGTAAATATAGCAATCAGCCCCAGCATTTT
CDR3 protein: CAWTSGQSKYSNQPQHF

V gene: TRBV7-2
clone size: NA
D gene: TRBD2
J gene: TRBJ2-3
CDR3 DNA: TGTGCCAGCAGACTAGCGGGGGGGGTTTTGGATACGCAGTATTTT
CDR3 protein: CASRLAGGVLDTQYF

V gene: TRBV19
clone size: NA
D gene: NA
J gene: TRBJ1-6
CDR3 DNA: TGTGCCAGTAGTGGCCGTACAGGGTTTAATTCACCCCTCCACTTT
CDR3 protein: CASSGRTGFNSPLHF

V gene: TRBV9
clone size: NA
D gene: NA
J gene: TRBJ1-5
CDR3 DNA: TGTGCCTATACTCCGGAGGGTAGCAATCAGCCCCAGCATTTT
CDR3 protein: CAYTPEGSNQPQHF

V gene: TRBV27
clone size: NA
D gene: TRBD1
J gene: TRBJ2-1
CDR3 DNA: TGTGCCAGCGGAAAGAGACAGGGGGGAAACAATGAGCAGTTCTTC
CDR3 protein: CASGKRQGGNNEQFF

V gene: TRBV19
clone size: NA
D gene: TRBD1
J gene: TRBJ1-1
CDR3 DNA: TGTGCCAGTAGGGAGCCGAGGGACAGTAAGAACACTGAAGCTTTCTTT
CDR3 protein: CASREPRDSKNTEAFF

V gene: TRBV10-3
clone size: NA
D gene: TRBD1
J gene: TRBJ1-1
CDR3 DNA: TGTGCCATCAGTGAGAGGGCAGGGGGTGGCACTGAAGCTTTCTTT
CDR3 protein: CAISERAGGGTEAFF